This T cell receptor beta chain was recovered during a study of blood T cell repertoires in COVID-19. The CDR3 loop spans 12 amino acids. Trimming took 10 bases from V and 2 from J, leaving 10 bases between them. The germline CDR1 and CDR2 sequences are SGHRS and YFSETQ. Data came from immunoSEQ multiplex PCR; TCRdb stores just in-frame clones and leaves some out. The table shows hundreds of thousands of clones, with roughly nine tenths occurring only once. The TCR originated in a woman in her late teens or twenties who had recovered from COVID-19. The source material was PBMCs or T cells enriched from blood (not recorded which). V and J are TRBV5-1 and TRBJ2-1, with D possibly matching TRBD1 (5 bases). CDR3 region: CASGRTYNEQFF. DNA for the CDR3: TGCGCCTCAGGGCGCACCTACAATGAGCAGTTCTTC.